These 9 T cell receptor beta chains came from one sample sequenced in a study of blood T cell repertoires in COVID-19 (dated by TCRdb to 2018 to 2021). The library was generated by the immunoSEQ multiplex PCR assay. TCRdb stores this immuneACCESS table with in-frame sequences only. Part of the clones is absent; in the studies checked, under half of the shortfall reflects unresolved V genes, and no reason is known for the rest. The sample yields roughly 380,000 clones; around 85% were counted once. Of the sample, about 3.6% falls within the top ten clones. The source material was peripheral blood. All receptors come from a woman aged 18-35 years with acute or convalescent COVID-19.

This clone was seen a few times. Other DNA sequences of this sample code for an identical CDR3. The V call is TRBV6-5, the J call TRBJ1-2; D is undetermined. This CDR3 has 12 amino acids. V shed 5 bases and J shed 4 bases, with 8 bases lying between them. Germline V gene data show CDR1 as MNHEY and CDR2 as SVGAGI. CDR3 residues: CASSSSGYGYTF. The DNA of the CDR3 is TGTGCCAGCAGTAGTTCAGGCTATGGCTACACCTTC.

V gene TRBV4-1 combines with J gene TRBJ1-2; tentative D call: TRBD1 (5 bases). V shed 0 bases and J shed 5 bases, with 10 bases lying between them. Germline CDR1 is MGHRA and CDR2 is YSYEKL. This CDR3 spans 14 amino acids. The CDR3, as DNA: TGCGCCAGCAGCCAAGAAGGGGCCTCGTATGGCTACACCTTC. Its protein product is CASSQEGASYGYTF.

V is TRBV4-1 and J is TRBJ1-4; 11 nucleotides match TRBD1. Germline loops: CDR1 MGHRA, CDR2 YSYEKL. The CDR3 covers 15 residues. The CDR3 protein is CPTPRPGTGGSELFF. The CDR3 coding sequence is TGCCCCACCCCCCGCCCCGGGACAGGGGGTAGTGAACTGTTTTTT.

This sequence joins TRBV7-8 and TRBJ2-1; D ambiguous. With 1 base removed from V and 1 base from J, the gap between germline ends came to 11 bases. Germline loops: CDR1 SGHVS, CDR2 FQNEAQ. The CDR3 has 16 residues. CDR3: CASSLVPASSYNEQFF. The CDR3, as DNA: TGTGCCAGCAGCTTAGTGCCCGCGAGTTCCTACAATGAGCAGTTCTTC.

The chain recombines TRBV3-1 (or the pseudogene TRBV3-2) with TRBJ2-2; D may be TRBD2 (5 bases). The CDR3 is 11 residues long. The V end lost 8 bases, the J end lost 4 bases, and 5 bases lay between the germline ends. The germline gives CDR1 LGHDT, CDR2 YNNKEL (reference sequence). The chain's CDR3 is CASGGTGELFF. DNA for the CDR3: TGTGCCAGCGGAGGCACCGGGGAGCTGTTTTTT.

The chain carries TRBV23-1 and TRBJ1-2; TRBD1 matches 9 bases. TRBV23-1 is an ORF for which the function is uncertain. J lost 1 base, V lost 3 bases, and 12 bases had no gene match. The CDR3 extends over 18 amino acids. The CDR3 DNA reads TGCGCCAGCAGTCAGGCGGACAGGGGAACGTCCCTTAACTATGGCTACACCTTC. Amino acids: CASSQADRGTSLNYGYTF.

This sequence joins TRBV6-5 and TRBJ2-1, with TRBD2 as a possible D gene (6 bases). Trimming stripped 5 bases from V and 9 bases from J, with 14 bases between. The V gene's germline CDR1 is MNHEY and CDR2 SVGAGI. The CDR3 consists of 13 residues. DNA for the CDR3: TGTGCCAGCAGTATGGGACTCCGGGCTGAGCAGTTCTTC. This gives the protein CASSMGLRAEQFF.

In DNA form, the CDR3 reads TGCAGCGTTGGGCAGTCCTACGAGCAGTACTTC. This encodes CSVGQSYEQYF. This sequence joins TRBV29-1 and TRBJ2-7; D uncertain. Looked up from germline, CDR1 is SQVTM and CDR2 is ANQGSEA. Trimming removed 4 bases at V and 1 base at J, with 5 bases between. This CDR3 has 11 amino acids.

The J gene is TRBJ1-2, the V gene TRBV6-5, with unresolved D. Trimming took 2 bases from V and 1 from J, leaving 14 bases between them. There are 16 residues in the CDR3. Germline V lookup: CDR1 MNHEY, CDR2 SVGAGI. CDR3 in amino acids: CASSYSYRHFNYGYTF. In nucleotides, the CDR3 is TGTGCCAGCAGTTACAGTTATAGACACTTTAACTATGGCTACACCTTC.